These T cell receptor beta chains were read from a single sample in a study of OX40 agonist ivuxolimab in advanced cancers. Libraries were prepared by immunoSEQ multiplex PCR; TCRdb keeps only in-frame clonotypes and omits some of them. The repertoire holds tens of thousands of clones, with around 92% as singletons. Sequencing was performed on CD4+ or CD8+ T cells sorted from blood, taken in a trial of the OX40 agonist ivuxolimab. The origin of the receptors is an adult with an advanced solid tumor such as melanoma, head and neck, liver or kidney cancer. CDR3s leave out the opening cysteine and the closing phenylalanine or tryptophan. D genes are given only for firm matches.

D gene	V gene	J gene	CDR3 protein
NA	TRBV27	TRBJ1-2	ASSLSRGNGYT
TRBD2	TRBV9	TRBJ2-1	ASSVGSGGYNEQF
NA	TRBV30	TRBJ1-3	AWASSGNTIY
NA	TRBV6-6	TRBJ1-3	ASSYAESRNTIY
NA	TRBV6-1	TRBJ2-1	ASRRRDNEQF
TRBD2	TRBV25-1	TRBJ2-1	ASMTSGLSYNEQF
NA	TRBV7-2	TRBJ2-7	ASSFVVVPYEQY
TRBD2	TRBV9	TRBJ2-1	ASSSQSGKEGRV
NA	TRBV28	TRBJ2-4	ASSPRPIPNIQY
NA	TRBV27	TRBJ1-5	ASGPSGQPQH
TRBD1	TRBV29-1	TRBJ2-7	SVGTGWNEQY
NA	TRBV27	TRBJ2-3	ASSLYVPSDTQY
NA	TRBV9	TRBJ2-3	ASSPSGDGTDTQY
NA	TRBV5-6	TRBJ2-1	ASSLASLTYNEQF
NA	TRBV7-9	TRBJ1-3	ASSSPGPLSKSGNTIY
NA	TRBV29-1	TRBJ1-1	SVGSTEAF
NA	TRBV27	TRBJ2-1	ASIVRAGANNEQF
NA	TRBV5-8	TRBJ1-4	ASSRGENRNEKLF
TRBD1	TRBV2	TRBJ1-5	ASSEGTDYSNQPQH
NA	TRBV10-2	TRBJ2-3	ASSYSNTPTRRQY
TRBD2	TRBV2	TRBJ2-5	ASVEREGPETQY
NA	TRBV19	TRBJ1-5	ASSGGNFKLEGQPQH
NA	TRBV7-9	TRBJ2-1	ASSFDSYNEQF
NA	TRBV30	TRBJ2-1	AWSALGNEQF
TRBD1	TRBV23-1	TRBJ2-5	ASSQSRGQETQY
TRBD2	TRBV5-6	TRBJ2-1	ASSLEWASGSYNEQF
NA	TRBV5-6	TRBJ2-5	ASSLSYRQTQY
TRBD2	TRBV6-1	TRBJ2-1	ASSETSGSYNEQF
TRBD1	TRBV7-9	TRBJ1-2	ASSGGRLDRVYGYT
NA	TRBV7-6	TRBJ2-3	ASSSLDYTDTQY
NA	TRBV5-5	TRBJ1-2	ASSLTRGSGYT
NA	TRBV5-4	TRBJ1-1	ASSLVTDTEAF
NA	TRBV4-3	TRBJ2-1	ASSQELGYNEQF
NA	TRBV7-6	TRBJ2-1	ASSSIPPSGAYNEQF
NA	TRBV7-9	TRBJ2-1	ASSLENEQF
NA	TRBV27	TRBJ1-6	ASSFLGASPLH
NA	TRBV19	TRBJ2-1	ASSLDRTGFNEQF
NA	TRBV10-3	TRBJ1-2	AISESKGQPFGYT
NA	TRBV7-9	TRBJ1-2	ASSFTDMRGYT
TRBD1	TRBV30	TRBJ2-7	AWRDVRTGASFYEQY
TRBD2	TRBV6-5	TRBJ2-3	ASSRTSGSTDTQY
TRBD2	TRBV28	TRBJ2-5	ASGSGGYQETQY
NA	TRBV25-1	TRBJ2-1	ASSESERPIYNEQF
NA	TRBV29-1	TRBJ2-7	SAGGTSRYEQY
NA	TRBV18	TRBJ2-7	ASSPPGPLEQY
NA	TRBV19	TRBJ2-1	ASRLGDNEQF
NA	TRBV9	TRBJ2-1	ASSVDGNEQF
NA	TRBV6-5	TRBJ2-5	ASRPRGAEETQY
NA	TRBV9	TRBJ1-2	ASSAGPNYGYT
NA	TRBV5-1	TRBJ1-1	ASSFTVNTEAF
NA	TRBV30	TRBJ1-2	AWSELLDGYT
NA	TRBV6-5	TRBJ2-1	ASSQRELYNEQF
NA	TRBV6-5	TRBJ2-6	ASSYVGSSGANVLT
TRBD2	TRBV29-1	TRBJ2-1	SVESGLVSPGQF